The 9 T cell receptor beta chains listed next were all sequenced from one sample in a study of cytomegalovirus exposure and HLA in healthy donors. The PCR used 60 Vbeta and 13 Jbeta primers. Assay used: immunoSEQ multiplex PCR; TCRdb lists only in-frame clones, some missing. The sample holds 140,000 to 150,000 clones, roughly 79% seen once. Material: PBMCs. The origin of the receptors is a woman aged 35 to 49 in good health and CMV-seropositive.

In DNA, the CDR3 is TGTGCCAGCAGACGAACTAGCGGGGGGTGGGAGACCCAGTACTTC. This encodes CASRRTSGGWETQYF. This rearrangement joins TRBV6-1 to TRBJ2-5; TRBD2 aligns across 12 bases. Trimming at V came to 6 bases and at J to 5 bases, leaving 7 bases not matched to a gene. The germline CDR1 and CDR2 sequences are MNHNS and SASEGT. The CDR3 is 15 residues long.

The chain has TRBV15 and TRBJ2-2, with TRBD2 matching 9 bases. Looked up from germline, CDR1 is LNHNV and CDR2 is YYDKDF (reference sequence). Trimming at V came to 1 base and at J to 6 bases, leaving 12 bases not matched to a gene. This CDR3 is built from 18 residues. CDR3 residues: CATSRGADLAGGPGELFF. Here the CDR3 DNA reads TGTGCCACCAGCAGAGGGGCGGATTTGGCGGGGGGGCCCGGGGAGCTGTTTTTT.

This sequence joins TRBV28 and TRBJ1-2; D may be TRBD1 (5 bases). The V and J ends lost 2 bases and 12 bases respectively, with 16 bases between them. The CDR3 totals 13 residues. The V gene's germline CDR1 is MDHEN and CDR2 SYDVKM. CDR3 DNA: TGTGCCAGCAGTTTAGGGGCAGGCAAGGAACACACCTTC. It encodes CASSLGAGKEHTF.

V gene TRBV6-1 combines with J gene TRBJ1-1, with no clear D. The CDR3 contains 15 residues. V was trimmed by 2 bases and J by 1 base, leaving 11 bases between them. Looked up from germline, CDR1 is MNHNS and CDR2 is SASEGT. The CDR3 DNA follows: TGTGCCAGCAGTGAATTGAGGTTTGGGAACACTGAAGCTTTCTTT. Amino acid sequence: CASSELRFGNTEAFF.

The CDR3 sequence: CASSFRVARPQHF. CDR3 sequence (DNA): TGTGCCAGCAGTTTCCGGGTCGCGAGGCCCCAGCATTTT. The rearrangement links TRBV28 to TRBJ1-5; D not certain. Trimming stripped 3 bases from V and 9 bases from J, with 12 bases between. Per the germline V gene, CDR1 is MDHEN and CDR2 is SYDVKM. This CDR3 has 13 residues.

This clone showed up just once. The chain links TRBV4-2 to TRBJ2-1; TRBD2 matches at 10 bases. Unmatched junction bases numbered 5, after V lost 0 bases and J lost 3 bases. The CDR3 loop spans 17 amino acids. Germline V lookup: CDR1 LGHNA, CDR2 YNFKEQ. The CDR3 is CASSQEAASGGYNEQFF. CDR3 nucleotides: TGTGCCAGCAGCCAAGAAGCCGCTAGCGGGGGCTACAATGAGCAGTTCTTC.

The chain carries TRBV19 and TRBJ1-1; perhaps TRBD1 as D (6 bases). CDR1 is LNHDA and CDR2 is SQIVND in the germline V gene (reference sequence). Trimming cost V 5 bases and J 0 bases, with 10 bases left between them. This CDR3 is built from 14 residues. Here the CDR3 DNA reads TGTGCCAGTAGTGGGGGGGCACTGAACACTGAAGCTTTCTTT. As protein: CASSGGALNTEAFF.

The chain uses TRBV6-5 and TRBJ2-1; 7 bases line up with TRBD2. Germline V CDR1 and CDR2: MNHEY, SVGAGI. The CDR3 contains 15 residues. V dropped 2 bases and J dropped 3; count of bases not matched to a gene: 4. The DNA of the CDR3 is TGTGCCAGCAGTTACGTCAGCGGGGTCTACAATGAGCAGTTCTTC. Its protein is CASSYVSGVYNEQFF.

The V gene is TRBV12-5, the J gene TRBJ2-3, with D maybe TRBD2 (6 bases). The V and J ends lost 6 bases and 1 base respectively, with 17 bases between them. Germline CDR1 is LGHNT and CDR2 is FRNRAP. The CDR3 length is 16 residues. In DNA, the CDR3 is TGTGCTAGTGGCTGGGGAAGAGGGGAGGGCACAGATACGCAGTATTTT. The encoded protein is CASGWGRGEGTDTQYF.